This passage covers 14 T cell receptor beta chains from one sample sequenced in a study of T cell repertoires in cytomegalovirus infection. TCRdb used MiXCR to reprocess the reads, holding one entry per CDR3 protein. The data contain approximately 500,000 distinct CDR3 sequences, about 17% of them singletons. Sequenced input: CD8+ T cells from PBMCs. These receptors all stem from a human donor in good health (CMV status not recorded). Some clones in this sample may be carry-over from other donors' samples.

The genes are TRBV4-2 and TRBJ2-1; TRBD2 aligns across 8 bases. Germline-derived CDR1 and CDR2 are LGHNA and YNFKEQ. The V gene end was trimmed by 1 base and the J gene end by 5 bases; junction bases not matched to a gene: 4. CDR3 length: 15 amino acids. CDR3 nucleotides: TGTGCCAGCAGCCAAGCAGCGGGAGTTAACAATGAGCAGTTCTTC. It codes for CASSQAAGVNNEQFF.

This clonotype was recorded a few times. In DNA form, the CDR3 reads TGTGCCAGCAGCCCCGAGGGTGGTGAGCAGTTCTTC. Its translation is CASSPEGGEQFF. The chain employs TRBV12-3 or TRBV12-4 and TRBJ2-1; D is perhaps TRBD2 (5 bases). The CDR3 contains 12 residues. The V end was cut by 6 bases, the J end by 9 bases, with 12 bases between.

As regards this clonotype: One junction end disagrees with the germline gene, perhaps due to a read error. J is TRBJ2-2 and V is TRBV27, with 9 positions matching TRBD2. This CDR3 spans 15 amino acids. CDR1 and CDR2 (germline): MNHEY, SMNVEV (reference sequence). The DNA of the CDR3 is TGTGCCAGCATGTGGACTAGCGAAACCACCGGGGTGCTGTTCTTT. Translated, it gives CASMWTSETTGVLFF.

This clonotype was recorded many times. The chain has TRBV7-9 and TRBJ2-1, with D tentatively TRBD2 (5 bases). Per the germline V gene, CDR1 is SEHNR and CDR2 is FQNEAQ (reference sequence). This CDR3 has 16 residues. The ends were cut back, 5 bases at V and 3 bases at J, with 17 bases in the middle. The CDR3 sequence is CASSPEGPMLYNEQFF. The DNA of the CDR3 is TGTGCCAGCAGCCCAGAGGGCCCCATGCTCTACAATGAGCAGTTCTTC.

At least ten counts were recorded for this clonotype. The V and J genes are TRBV7-8 and TRBJ2-1, with 11 bases lining up with TRBD2. Looked up from germline, CDR1 is SGHVS and CDR2 is FQNEAQ. V gave up 0 bases and J gave up 5 bases; unmatched junction bases: 9. The CDR3 covers 18 residues. The CDR3 DNA follows: TGTGCCAGCAGCTTAGCTCTAGCGGGGGGTCTTAGACACAATGAGCAGTTCTTC. This encodes CASSLALAGGLRHNEQFF.

The chain has TRBV2 and TRBJ2-5; D ambiguous. This CDR3 region has 14 residues. From germline, CDR1 is SNHLY and CDR2 FYNNEI. V lost 6 bases and J lost 1, with 12 bases in between. The DNA of the CDR3 is TGTGCCAGCAGCAAATCTACAGTCCAAGAGACCCAGTACTTC. Residues: CASSKSTVQETQYF. The full variable domain, with the rest looked up from reference TRBV2 and TRBJ2-5, is EPEVTQTPSHQVTQMGQEVILRCVPISNHLYFYWYRQILGQKVEFLVSFYNNEISEKSEIFDDQFSVERPDGSNFTLKIRSTKLEDSAMYFCASSKSTVQETQYFGPGTRLLVL.

This clonotype was recorded a few times. The chain carries TRBV4-1 and TRBJ2-3, with 7 bases lining up with TRBD1. Germline V lookup: CDR1 MGHRA, CDR2 YSYEKL. The V and J ends lost 0 bases and 4 bases, in that order; junction bases with no gene match: 10. The CDR3 contains 17 residues. DNA for the CDR3: TGCGCCAGCAGCCAAGATGCGCCACAGGGGAGCGCAGATACGCAGTATTTT. Translated: CASSQDAPQGSADTQYF.

The V call is TRBV6-2 or TRBV6-3, the J call TRBJ2-5; TRBD2 matches 8 bases. V shed 2 bases, J shed 2 bases, and the junction held 4 bases outside the gene matches. This CDR3 is built from 15 residues. The germline gives CDR1 MNHEY, CDR2 SVGEGT. The CDR3 DNA is TGTGCCAGCAGTTACGTCAGCGGGGGTCAAGAGACCCAGTACTTC. It codes for CASSYVSGGQETQYF.

The chain combines TRBV29-1 with TRBJ1-2, with 9 bases lining up with TRBD1. CDR1 is SQVTM and CDR2 is ANQGSEA in the germline V gene. This CDR3 has 13 amino acids. V dropped 7 bases and J dropped 8; count of bases not matched to a gene: 11. Written as DNA, the CDR3 is TGCAGCGCCAGGACAGGGGCGCCCAGAGGCTACACCTTC. Protein sequence: CSARTGAPRGYTF.

This clonotype was seen at least ten times. The chain combines TRBV7-9 with TRBJ2-3; perhaps TRBD2 as D (5 bases). Germline values: CDR1 SEHNR, CDR2 FQNEAQ (reference sequence). Trimming cost V 5 bases and J 1 base, with 16 bases left between them. The CDR3 spans 16 residues. CDR3 nucleotides: TGTGCCAGCAGCCGGAGCGGAGCGGCCGGCACAGATACGCAGTATTTT. Residues: CASSRSGAAGTDTQYF.

In this sample, this clonotype turned up many times. The genes are TRBV19 and TRBJ2-1; a weak D match, TRBD2 (6 bases). V dropped 6 bases and J dropped 4 bases, with 10 bases sitting between them. Per the germline V gene, CDR1 is LNHDA and CDR2 is SQIVND (reference sequence). The CDR3 loop spans 13 amino acids. CDR3 nucleotide sequence: TGTGCCAGTAGCACTAGCACTTACAATGAGCAGTTCTTC. It is translated as CASSTSTYNEQFF.

This clonotype appeared many times. In DNA form, the CDR3 reads TGCGCCAGCAGCCAAGCAGGAGGGCCCGGGGAGCTGTTTTTT. Its protein is CASSQAGGPGELFF. The V and J genes are TRBV4-1 and TRBJ2-2; D may be TRBD2 (6 bases). Per germline, CDR1 MGHRA and CDR2 YSYEKL. V lost 1 base and J lost 6, with 9 bases in between. The CDR3 is 14 amino acids.

The table lists this clonotype with a few counts. V and J are TRBV28 and TRBJ2-5; TRBD2 agrees at 10 bases. Germline CDR1 MDHEN, CDR2 SYDVKM. The CDR3 covers 15 residues. Trimming removed 2 bases from V and 4 bases from J; junction bases left unmatched: 4. The CDR3 sequence: CASSLSSGGRETQYF. The CDR3 bases are TGTGCCAGCAGTTTAAGTAGCGGGGGGAGAGAGACCCAGTACTTC.

This clonotype was counted a few times. Here the CDR3 DNA reads TGTGCCAGCAGCCAAGTCCCCACAGGCACCGGGGAGCTGTTTTTT. Translation: CASSQVPTGTGELFF. This sequence joins TRBV4-2 and TRBJ2-2, with a possible D match to TRBD1 (5 bases). Trimming removed 1 base at V and 4 bases at J, with 10 bases between. Germline assignment: CDR1 LGHNA and CDR2 YNFKEQ. This CDR3 is 15 amino acids long.